This T cell receptor beta chain stems from a study of blood T cell repertoires in COVID-19. V gave up 6 bases and J gave up 1 base; unmatched junction bases: 5. CDR3 length: 14 amino acids. The germline CDR1 and CDR2 sequences are MNHEY and SVGAGI. Study processing details: Estimation of nucleated cell counts relied on the amplification of reference gene primers. Using immunoSEQ multiplex PCR, the repertoire was profiled, and TCRdb retains in-frame clones only, with some absent. The DNA was the basis for D and trimming; V, J and clone size are from that table. The sample has about 83,000 clones; roughly nine tenths are singletons.

This sequence was found in a man aged 60 to 69 with acute or convalescent COVID-19. Sequencing was done on a sample of peripheral blood. This rearrangement joins TRBV6-5 to TRBJ1-1, with TRBD1 identical over 7 bases. CDR3 residues: CASSSGGTNTEAFF. CDR3 coding DNA: TGTGCCAGCAGCTCAGGGGGAACGAACACTGAAGCTTTCTTT.